This is a list of T cell receptor beta chains from one sample in a study of T-cell memory formation after mild COVID-19. MiXCR was run by TCRdb on the 5' RACE reads, yielding one entry per CDR3 protein. The sample shows a few hundred thousand distinct CDR3 sequences, just under 20% of them seen only once. Sequencing was done on a sample of PBMCs or a T cell subset sorted from them (not recorded which). The receptors originated from a man aged 18 to 35 who had mild COVID-19 (a few samples of this study predate the infection). Cell type and time point are not known. Both conserved end residues are part of each CDR3. The order of the fields is D gene, J gene, clone size, V gene, CDR3 DNA, CDR3 protein. A D gene is named only where the DNA matches it firmly. Clone sizes are given selectively: once, few, many, or a class where the clone is expanded.

>.|TRBJ1-3|.|TRBV6-5
TGTGCCAGCAGTTACGCGCGGGACGGAAACTCTGGAAACACCATATATTTT
CASSYARDGNSGNTIYF
>.|TRBJ1-2|.|TRBV20-1
TGCAGTGCTAGAGATCCCTGGGGAACCCCCGGTGACTATGGCTACACCTTC
CSARDPWGTPGDYGYTF
>TRBD1|TRBJ1-1|.|TRBV6-6
TGTGCCAGCAGTTACGGGCAGGGGGACATGAACACTGAAGCTTTCTTT
CASSYGQGDMNTEAFF
>.|TRBJ2-2|few|TRBV6-6
TGTGCCAGCAGTTCCTGGGACTCCAACACCGGGGAGCTGTTTTTT
CASSSWDSNTGELFF
>.|TRBJ2-5|few|TRBV7-6
TGTGCCAGCAGCTTACTTCTCCAAGAGACCCAGTACTTC
CASSLLLQETQYF
>.|TRBJ1-4|.|TRBV27
TGTGCCAGCAGTCAACAGGGTAATGAAAAACTGTTTTTT
CASSQQGNEKLFF
>.|TRBJ1-2|.|TRBV7-3
TGTGCCAGCAGCTTCGACTATGGCTACACCTTC
CASSFDYGYTF
>TRBD2|TRBJ2-3|.|TRBV5-1
TGCGCCAGCAGCCGATTAACGGGGGGTACAGATACGCAGTATTTT
CASSRLTGGTDTQYF
>TRBD2|TRBJ2-1|few|TRBV2
TGTGCCAGCAGTGCGGGGGGAGGGAATGAGCAGTTCTTC
CASSAGGGNEQFF
>.|TRBJ2-3|.|TRBV5-1
TGCGCCAGCAGCGCTATATCAGGGGAAGATACGCAGTATTTT
CASSAISGEDTQYF
>.|TRBJ2-3|.|TRBV5-1
TGCGCCAGCAGCTTGGAGGCGCGGGGGCCCACAGATACGAAGTATTTT
CASSLEARGPTDTKYF
>TRBD2|TRBJ2-2|.|TRBV12-3/TRBV12-4
TGTGCCAGCAGTTCGACTAGCGGGGGGATAAACACCGGGGAGCTGTTTTTT
CASSSTSGGINTGELFF
>.|TRBJ1-5|few|TRBV6-1
TGTGCCAGCAGTGAAGAGAAGGGCTGGAGCAATCAGCCCCAGCATTTT
CASSEEKGWSNQPQHF
>.|TRBJ2-1|few|TRBV5-1
TGCGCCAGCAGCTTGGAACGCAATGAGCAGTTCTTC
CASSLERNEQFF
>.|TRBJ1-6|few|TRBV7-8
TGTGCCAGCAGCTTGGTCGACCGAAATTCACCCCTCCACTTT
CASSLVDRNSPLHF
>.|TRBJ2-5|few|TRBV7-2
TGTGCCAGCAGCTTCGGTCCCAGTCAAGAGACCCAGTACTTC
CASSFGPSQETQYF
>.|TRBJ2-7|few|TRBV29-1
TGCAGCGTTGAGCCGCCAGGGAAAGGGGACGAGCAGTACTTC
CSVEPPGKGDEQYF
>.|TRBJ1-5|few|TRBV2
TGTGCCACCCGACAGGACTGGAGCAATCAGCCCCAGCATTTT
CATRQDWSNQPQHF
>.|TRBJ2-7|.|TRBV27
TGTGCCAGCTCGAGGTACCGTCTCTACGAGCAGTACTTC
CASSRYRLYEQYF
>TRBD2|TRBJ2-2|.|TRBV7-3
TGTGCCAGCAGCCTTAACGGGGGGGCCGGCACCGGGGAGCTGTTTTTT
CASSLNGGAGTGELFF
>.|TRBJ2-5|.|TRBV20-1
TGCAGTGCTAGCGGGGCTTCCGAGACCCAGTACTTC
CSASGASETQYF
>TRBD2|TRBJ2-5|.|TRBV7-9
TGTGCCAGCAGCTTACTAGCGGGGGTCAAGGAGACCCAGTACTTC
CASSLLAGVKETQYF
>TRBD1|TRBJ2-6|few|TRBV7-2
TGTGCCAGCAGCCTCAGGGGGCTGGGTGCGGCCAACGTCCTGACTTTC
CASSLRGLGAANVLTF
>.|TRBJ2-2|few|TRBV7-2
TGTGCCAGCAGCCCCAGGGATGCCGGGGAGCTGTTTTTT
CASSPRDAGELFF
>.|TRBJ2-5|many|TRBV6-2/TRBV6-3
TGTGCCAGCAGTTACAGGACTGAAGAGACCCAGTACTTC
CASSYRTEETQYF
>TRBD1|TRBJ1-6|.|TRBV18
TGTGCCAGCTCAGGACGGACAGGAGATAATTCACCCCTCCACTTT
CASSGRTGDNSPLHF
>.|TRBJ2-5|.|TRBV5-1
TGCGCCAGCAGCTTGAGGGGGGGACTATCCGAAGAGACCCAGTACTTC
CASSLRGGLSEETQYF